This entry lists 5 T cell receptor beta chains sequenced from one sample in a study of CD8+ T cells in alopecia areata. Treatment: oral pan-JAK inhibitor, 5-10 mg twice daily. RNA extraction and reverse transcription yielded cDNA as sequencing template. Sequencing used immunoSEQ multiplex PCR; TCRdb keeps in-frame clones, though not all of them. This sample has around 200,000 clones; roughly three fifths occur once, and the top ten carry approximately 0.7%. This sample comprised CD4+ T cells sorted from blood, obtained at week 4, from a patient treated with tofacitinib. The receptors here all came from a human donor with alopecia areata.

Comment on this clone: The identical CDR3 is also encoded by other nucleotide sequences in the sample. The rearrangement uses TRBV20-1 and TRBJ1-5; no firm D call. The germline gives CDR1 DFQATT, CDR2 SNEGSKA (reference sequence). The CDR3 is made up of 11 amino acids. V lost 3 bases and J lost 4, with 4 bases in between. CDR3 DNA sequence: TGCAGTGCTAGGGGGAATCAGCCCCAGCATTTT. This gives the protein CSARGNQPQHF.

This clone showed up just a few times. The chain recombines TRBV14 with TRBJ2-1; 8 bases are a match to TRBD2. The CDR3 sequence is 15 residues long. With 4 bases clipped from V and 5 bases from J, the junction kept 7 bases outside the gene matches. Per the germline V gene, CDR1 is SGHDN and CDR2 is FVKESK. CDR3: CASSLWTSRDNEQFF. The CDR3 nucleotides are TGTGCCAGCAGCCTTTGGACTAGCCGGGACAATGAGCAGTTCTTC.

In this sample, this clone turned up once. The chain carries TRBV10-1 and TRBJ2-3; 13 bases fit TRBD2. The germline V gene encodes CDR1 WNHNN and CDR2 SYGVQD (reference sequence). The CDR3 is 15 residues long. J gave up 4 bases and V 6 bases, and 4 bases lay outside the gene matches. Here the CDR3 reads CASSRTSGSADTQYF. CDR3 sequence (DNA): TGCGCCAGCAGCAGGACTAGCGGGAGTGCAGATACGCAGTATTTT.

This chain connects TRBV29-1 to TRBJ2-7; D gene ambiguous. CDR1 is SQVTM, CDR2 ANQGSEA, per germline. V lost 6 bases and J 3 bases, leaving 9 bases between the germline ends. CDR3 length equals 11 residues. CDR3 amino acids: CSVVLNYEQYF. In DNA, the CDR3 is TGCAGCGTGGTACTAAACTACGAGCAGTACTTC.

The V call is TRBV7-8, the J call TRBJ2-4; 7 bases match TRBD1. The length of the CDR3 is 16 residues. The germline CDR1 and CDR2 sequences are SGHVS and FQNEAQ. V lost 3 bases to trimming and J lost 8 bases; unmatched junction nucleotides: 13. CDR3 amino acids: CASSLVQGTPKDIQYF. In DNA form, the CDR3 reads TGTGCCAGCAGCTTGGTACAGGGGACCCCGAAGGACATTCAGTACTTC.